This TCR beta chain came from a study of CD8+CD57+ T cells in acquired aplastic anemia (dated by TCRdb to 2017 to 2018). General notes on the study: A mean of about 3.2 ug of DNA, ranging from roughly 0.17 to 30 ug, was extracted from sorted CD4+ and CD8+ cells. CD8+CD57+ expansion was defined as frequency above the mean frequency observed in healthy subjects. Beyond this particular receptor, the publication reports: CD8+ Simpson's diversity did not differ significantly between patients and healthy controls (P=0.060). Although 25 to 30 CD8+ CDR3 sequences were shared by patients and controls, these sequences appeared highly expressed in patients and within the immunodominant clones of patients.

Patients chosen for sequencing had shown expansion of CD8+CD57+ cells by flow cytometry. Severe acquired aplastic anemia was diagnosed in all patients according to International Study of Aplastic Anemia and Agranulocytosis and Camitta criteria. No therapy had been received by the patients at the time of blood sampling. In this study, sorted CD4+ and CD8+ T cells from the blood of healthy subjects and of severe aplastic anemia patients had their TCR repertoires deep-sequenced. Patients were enrolled in the USA under clinicaltrials.gov protocols 00001620, 01623167, 00001397, 00071045, 00081523 and 00961064. Ficoll-Paque density gradient centrifugation was used to isolate peripheral blood mononuclear cells. CD4+ and CD8+ T cells were sorted by FACS or magnetic beads before DNA extraction. The germline V gene provides CDR1 SGHAT and CDR2 FQNNGV. The germline V end is reduced by 5 bases and the J end by 4 bases; junction bases left unmatched: 7. From the cysteine through the phenylalanine, the CDR3 covers 17 amino acids. The DNA shown is the 51-base CDR3, in frame from base 1.

Points on this clonotype: This receptor's antigen is unknown. Base qualities are not at hand, and no much larger clone is one base apart.

Genomic DNA served as template for TCR beta VDJ combination and CDR3 sequence profiling. An Illumina HiSeq 2000 was the platform used for TCR repertoire sequencing. In the authors' own workflow: Repertoires were assessed using TRBV/TRBJ rearrangement plots, CDR3 size and DJ length profiles, and Simpson's diversity index. Whichever DNA sequence was most abundant in the deep sequencing data was defined as the immunodominant clone. CDR3 amino acid sequences were screened for sharing across subjects and compared with published repertoires and the VDJdb database. The public reads were quality trimmed at Q25 with fastp and then assembled into clones with MiXCR by TCRdb, keeping productive beta chains. Rows with one shared CDR3 protein collapse into an entry with the most common genes and DNA. TCRdb, not the original authors, processed these V and J calls. The sample contains around 170,000 distinct CDR3 sequences, over 40% of them found a single time. Clones ranked in the top ten supply 3.2% of the sample.

Recombination connected TRBV11-2 to TRBJ2-1; a stretch of 14 junction bases matches TRBD2. Material: sorted CD4+, CD8+, or CD8+CD57+ T cells (not recorded which) from PBMCs. The receptor was isolated from a human donor with aplastic anemia. The CDR3 has the sequence CASSPRTSGGLYNEQFF. The DNA sequence reads TGTGCCAGCAGCCCCAGGACTAGCGGGGGGCTGTACAATGAGCAGTTCTTC.